The clone carrying this T cell receptor beta chain appeared a few times. The antigen is undetermined. The CDR3 spans 13 residues. Germline CDR1 WSHSY, CDR2 SAAADI. The germline V and J ends were trimmed by 2 bases and 11 bases, with 13 bases remaining between them. These data originate in a study of cytomegalovirus exposure and HLA in healthy donors. Findings of the study overall: Prior analysis indicated that the majority of TCR beta V segments exhibited productivity approximately 87% or approximately 30% of the time. In a later analysis, TCR association rates varied by HLA locus: DRB1 most, HLA-C fewest.

The PCR was carried out with 60 Vbeta primers and 13 Jbeta primers. The data were produced by immunoSEQ multiplex PCR, yet TCRdb's version contains in-frame clones alone and is incomplete. Among around 100,000 clones listed, less than 80% were seen once. The sequence was collected from a woman in her thirties in good health and CMV-seronegative. The sequencing input was PBMCs. This chain uses TRBV10-2 with TRBJ1-5; no firm D call. This CDR3 is CASSEDNSAAQHF. CDR3 sequence (DNA): TGCGCCAGCAGTGAGGACAACTCAGCGGCCCAGCATTTT.